These T cell receptor beta chains were read from a single sample in a study of blood T cell repertoires in COVID-19. Some clones are missing from TCRdb's copy, which holds only in-frame ones; the method was immunoSEQ multiplex PCR. The data hold about 85,000 clones, with about 86% observed a single time. The source material was peripheral blood. These receptors all stem from a man between 60 and 75 years old with acute or convalescent COVID-19. Both conserved end residues are part of each CDR3. A D gene is named only where the DNA matches it firmly. Size is omitted from some rows. Given values are once, few, many or a class for expanded clones.

abundance: -
j_gene: TRBJ1-2
d_gene: TRBD1
v_gene: TRBV4-1
CDR3aa: CASSGQGGNYGYTF
CDR3nt: TGCGCCAGCAGTGGACAGGGGGGTAACTATGGCTACACCTTC

abundance: -
j_gene: TRBJ1-1
d_gene: -
v_gene: TRBV18
CDR3aa: CASSPPYQGEAEAFF
CDR3nt: TGTGCCAGCTCACCACCTTACCAGGGTGAAGCTGAAGCTTTCTTT

abundance: -
j_gene: TRBJ1-6
d_gene: -
v_gene: TRBV18
CDR3aa: CASSPPSRLGSSPLHF
CDR3nt: TGTGCCAGCTCACCACCTTCCCGCCTTGGGAGCTCACCCCTCCACTTT

abundance: -
j_gene: TRBJ1-3
d_gene: TRBD1
v_gene: TRBV2
CDR3aa: CASSPSRQGSSGNTIYF
CDR3nt: TGTGCCAGCAGTCCTTCCCGACAGGGTAGCTCTGGAAACACCATATATTTT

abundance: -
j_gene: TRBJ2-5
d_gene: TRBD2
v_gene: TRBV5-1
CDR3aa: CASSQLAGDQETQYF
CDR3nt: TGCGCCAGCAGTCAACTAGCGGGGGACCAAGAGACCCAGTACTTC

abundance: -
j_gene: TRBJ2-3
d_gene: TRBD1
v_gene: TRBV3-1/TRBV3-2
CDR3aa: CASSQESGTEEPNTQYF
CDR3nt: TGTGCCAGCAGCCAAGAATCCGGGACAGAAGAGCCAAATACGCAGTATTTT

abundance: -
j_gene: TRBJ1-2
d_gene: -
v_gene: TRBV6-5
CDR3aa: CASSYGGTNYGYTF
CDR3nt: TGTGCCAGCAGTTACGGGGGGACTAACTATGGCTACACCTTC

abundance: -
j_gene: TRBJ1-1
d_gene: -
v_gene: TRBV6-5
CDR3aa: CASRAPAGTEAFF
CDR3nt: TGTGCCAGCAGAGCACCAGCGGGGACTGAAGCTTTCTTT

abundance: -
j_gene: TRBJ1-1
d_gene: -
v_gene: TRBV28
CDR3aa: CASSPLDSTEAFF
CDR3nt: TGTGCCAGCAGTCCCTTGGACAGCACTGAAGCTTTCTTT

abundance: -
j_gene: TRBJ1-1
d_gene: -
v_gene: TRBV21-1
CDR3aa: CASRETGGDTEAFF
CDR3nt: TGTGCCAGCAGGGAGACAGGGGGAGACACTGAAGCTTTCTTT

abundance: -
j_gene: TRBJ1-1
d_gene: -
v_gene: TRBV6-2/TRBV6-3
CDR3aa: CASSYETGEAFF
CDR3nt: TGTGCCAGCAGTTACGAGACGGGGGAAGCTTTCTTT

abundance: -
j_gene: TRBJ2-7
d_gene: -
v_gene: TRBV29-1
CDR3aa: CSVEQGSSYEQYF
CDR3nt: TGCAGCGTTGAACAGGGGAGCTCCTACGAGCAGTACTTC

abundance: once
j_gene: TRBJ1-2
d_gene: TRBD1
v_gene: TRBV7-9
CDR3aa: CASSLGGTGDGYTF
CDR3nt: TGTGCCAGCAGCTTAGGGGGGACAGGGGATGGCTACACCTTC

abundance: -
j_gene: TRBJ2-3
d_gene: -
v_gene: TRBV15
CDR3aa: CATSRVAITDTQYF
CDR3nt: TGTGCCACCAGCAGAGTAGCCATCACAGATACGCAGTATTTT

abundance: -
j_gene: TRBJ1-5
d_gene: -
v_gene: TRBV3-1/TRBV3-2
CDR3aa: CASSDRNQPQHF
CDR3nt: TGTGCCAGCAGTGACAGGAATCAGCCCCAGCATTTT

abundance: once
j_gene: TRBJ1-3
d_gene: -
v_gene: TRBV12-3/TRBV12-4
CDR3aa: CASSPDTRNTIYF
CDR3nt: TGTGCCAGCAGTCCCGACACCCGAAACACCATATATTTT